The entry below gives a single T cell receptor (beta chain) sequence along with its context. The sample is drawn from a study of human T cells and chemical hapten exposure. Background on the study: DPC 0.01% went on the upper back by patch test, with reading at 6 days.

The library tagged each cDNA molecule with unique molecular identifiers. Each CDR3 protein gets one entry after TCRdb re-called the RACE reads with MiXCR. The sample has roughly 120,000 distinct CDR3 sequences, around 13% seen once; the top ten hold 0.92%. Stated time point: patch test 1, 2 weeks after DPC sensitization. Treatment here: therapeutic diphenylcyclopropenone sensitization with weekly scalp DPC. This CDR3 is built from 16 residues. Germline CDR1 reads LGHNA; CDR2 reads YSLEER. With 1 base removed from V and 1 base from J, the gap between germline ends came to 13 bases. This rearrangement joins TRBV4-3 to TRBJ1-1, with D uncertain. This clonotype was obtained from a man aged 18 to 29 with alopecia areata. Some clones in this sample may be carry-over from other donors' samples. The sample here was whole blood, taken in connection with sensitization to the hapten diphenylcyclopropenone (DPC). Here the CDR3 reads CASSQGLDRKNTEAFF. The CDR3 DNA follows: TGCGCCAGCAGCCAAGGGTTAGACCGAAAGAACACTGAAGCTTTCTTT.